This entry concerns a single T cell receptor (beta chain). The germline gene is not matched at one end of the junction; a read error may be the cause. The data originate from a study of identical twins. Germline V gene sequence: CDR1 SSHAT, CDR2 FNYEAQ (reference sequence). The CDR3 runs 13 residues. MiXCR was run by TCRdb on the 5' RACE reads, yielding one entry per CDR3 protein. The top ten clones hold 0.27% of a sample with some 1,700,000 distinct CDR3 sequences, about 32% of them seen once. Specimen: cord blood. V is TRBV7-7 and J is TRBJ2-1; no clear D gene. The receptor's source is a newborn girl in good health. As DNA, the CDR3 is TGTGCTAGCAGCTCGACTGGACCCGAGGAGCAGTTCTTC. This encodes CASSSTGPEEQFF.